Listed below are T cell receptor beta chains from one sample, sequenced in a study of shared clonotypes between healthy human individuals. The assay was immunoSEQ multiplex PCR, and TCRdb's table has in-frame clones only and misses some. The sample lists over a million clones, approximately 80% occurring once. Sequencing was done on a sample of memory CD4+ T cells from PBMCs. The receptors derive from a man between 18 and 29 years old in good health. Some clones in this sample may be carry-over from other donors' samples. Each CDR3 is given with its conserved first and last residue. D genes are given only for firm matches. Not every row has a clone size; where given, it reads once, few, many or a size class.

NA	TRBV6-6	TRBD1	14	TRBJ1-3	TGTGCCAGCACCCTCCAGGGGGCTGGAAACACCATATATTTT	CASTLQGAGNTIYF
NA	TRBV7-2	TRBD2	14	TRBJ2-1	TGTGCCAGCAGCTTAGCGGGACTAGCGGGTGAGCAGTTCTTC	CASSLAGLAGEQFF
few	TRBV6-5	NA	14	TRBJ2-3	TGTGCCAGCAGTTATGGTAGTAGAGCAGATACGCAGTATTTT	CASSYGSRADTQYF
NA	TRBV6-5	NA	13	TRBJ2-1	TGTGCCAGCAGTTACGAAGGCATGTATGAGCAGTTCTTC	CASSYEGMYEQFF
NA	TRBV28	TRBD1	16	TRBJ2-7	TGTGCCAGCAGTGGGAGTCTGGGGACAGTTACGTACGAGCAGTACTTC	CASSGSLGTVTYEQYF
NA	TRBV14	TRBD1	15	TRBJ2-3	TGTGCCAGCAGCTACCGGGACCGAAGACAGGGAACGCAGTATTTT	CASSYRDRRQGTQYF
NA	TRBV7-2	NA	12	TRBJ1-1	TGTGCCAGCAGTTCTTACAACACTGAAGCTTTCTTT	CASSSYNTEAFF
once	TRBV7-3	NA	14	TRBJ1-1	TGTGCCAGCAGCTTCACTATCCGGTCCACTGAAGCTTTCTTT	CASSFTIRSTEAFF
few	TRBV28	TRBD1	14	TRBJ1-4	TGTGCCAGCAGTTCTACAGGGGGTGGTGAAAAACTGTTTTTT	CASSSTGGGEKLFF
NA	TRBV12-5	NA	14	TRBJ2-3	TGTGCTAGTGGTGATAGCGGAACAACAGATACGCAGTATTTT	CASGDSGTTDTQYF
NA	TRBV7-9	TRBD1	16	TRBJ2-7	TGTGCCAGCAGCTTAGGATCCGGACAGGGTGGCCACGAGCAGTACTTC	CASSLGSGQGGHEQYF
NA	TRBV5-4	NA	14	TRBJ2-2	TGTGCCAGCAGCCTCGAACTGAACACCGGGGAGCTGTTTTTT	CASSLELNTGELFF
few	TRBV28	NA	15	TRBJ2-6	TGTGCCAGCAGTTTATGGGCGACTGGGGCCAACGTCCTGACTTTC	CASSLWATGANVLTF